This TCR beta chain emerged from a study of blood T cells in healthy people across ages. The study, taken as a whole, reports: Per million T cells, TCR beta diversity dropped about linearly as age rose.

Every sample yielded at least 7 million isolated PBMCs. Per sample, at least 6 micrograms of total RNA were extracted. This clonotype was seen ten or more times. What it binds is not known. A second about 7 to 11 cycle PCR used barcoded and J-beta primers. MiXCR, applied by TCRdb to the 5' RACE reads, yields one record per CDR3 protein. The sample includes around 870,000 distinct CDR3 sequences, 29% of them seen just once. The source material was blood. The TCR sequence derives from a woman older than 75 in good health.

CDR3 region: CASSPGTGLNNEQFF. For the CDR3, the DNA is TGTGCCAGCTCTCCCGGGACAGGGCTAAACAATGAGCAGTTCTTC. This sequence joins TRBV18 and TRBJ2-1; 9 bases are a match to TRBD1. The germline CDR1 and CDR2 sequences are KGHSH and LQKENI. Losses at the gene ends were 6 bases for V and 5 bases for J; bases not matched to a gene: 8. The CDR3 spans 15 residues.